A selection of T cell receptor beta chains follows, all from one sample in a study of control samples from healthy donors and cancer patients. Sequencing was performed with immunoSEQ multiplex PCR; in TCRdb, only in-frame clones are kept and a portion is missing. The top ten hold around 10% of the sample, which has around 130,000 clones, 80% to 90% seen once. Sequencing input: blood. The receptors stem from a young man in good health. Both conserved end residues are part of each CDR3. A D gene is named only where the DNA matches it firmly. Some rows mark clone size as missing; the rest say once, few, many or name a class of expanded clone.

v_call: TRBV6-5
j_call: TRBJ1-1
clone_size: .
d_call: .
cdr3_nt: TGTGCCAGCAAATCCACCGAGAACACTGAAGCTTTCTTT
cdr3_aa: CASKSTENTEAFF

v_call: TRBV5-6
j_call: TRBJ2-1
clone_size: .
d_call: TRBD2
cdr3_nt: TGTGCCAGCAGCTGGGGGGGTGAGCAGTTCTTC
cdr3_aa: CASSWGGEQFF

v_call: TRBV2
j_call: TRBJ2-3
clone_size: .
d_call: .
cdr3_nt: TGTGCCAGCGTAGGGAGACTAAAAACAGATACGCAGTATTTT
cdr3_aa: CASVGRLKTDTQYF

v_call: TRBV30
j_call: TRBJ1-1
clone_size: .
d_call: .
cdr3_nt: TGTGCCTGGAGGTACTTTAGTGACACTGAAGCTTTCTTT
cdr3_aa: CAWRYFSDTEAFF

v_call: TRBV18
j_call: TRBJ1-4
clone_size: .
d_call: TRBD1
cdr3_nt: TGTGCCAGCTCACCGGGACAGAGCGCTTTTGCAACTAATGAAAAACTGTTTTTT
cdr3_aa: CASSPGQSAFATNEKLFF

v_call: TRBV27
j_call: TRBJ1-5
clone_size: .
d_call: .
cdr3_nt: TGTGCCAGCAGTTATACGCGGGATCAGCCCCAGCATTTT
cdr3_aa: CASSYTRDQPQHF

v_call: TRBV12-5
j_call: TRBJ2-1
clone_size: .
d_call: .
cdr3_nt: TGTGCTAGTGGTTTGGTTGGGGATGAGCAGTTCTTC
cdr3_aa: CASGLVGDEQFF

v_call: TRBV28
j_call: TRBJ1-3
clone_size: .
d_call: .
cdr3_nt: TGTGCCAGCAGCGCTTTGCAGGTTGGAAACACCATATATTTT
cdr3_aa: CASSALQVGNTIYF

v_call: TRBV29-1
j_call: TRBJ1-4
clone_size: .
d_call: TRBD1
cdr3_nt: TGCAGCGTTCACCCCGGACAGGGCTCTAATGAAAAACTGTTTTTT
cdr3_aa: CSVHPGQGSNEKLFF

v_call: TRBV10-2
j_call: TRBJ2-4
clone_size: once
d_call: .
cdr3_nt: TGCGCCAGCAGTGAGTCCGGAGGTTGGGACATTCAGTACTTC
cdr3_aa: CASSESGGWDIQYF

v_call: TRBV14
j_call: TRBJ2-1
clone_size: .
d_call: .
cdr3_nt: TGTGCCAGCAGCCTCGGAACGTACAATGAGCAGTTCTTC
cdr3_aa: CASSLGTYNEQFF

v_call: TRBV5-1
j_call: TRBJ2-5
clone_size: .
d_call: .
cdr3_nt: TGCGCCAGCAGCCCTATCCTCGGGACTGAGACCCAGTACTTC
cdr3_aa: CASSPILGTETQYF

v_call: TRBV30
j_call: TRBJ2-1
clone_size: .
d_call: TRBD1
cdr3_nt: TGTGCCTGGAGCGAGGACAGGGGGCTCTACAATGAGCAGTTCTTC
cdr3_aa: CAWSEDRGLYNEQFF

v_call: TRBV5-8
j_call: TRBJ1-1
clone_size: .
d_call: .
cdr3_nt: TGTGCCAGCAGCTTGTTGGGGGACCAGAACACTGAAGCTTTCTTT
cdr3_aa: CASSLLGDQNTEAFF

v_call: TRBV2
j_call: TRBJ2-1
clone_size: .
d_call: .
cdr3_nt: TGTGCCTCACTAGAAGGGTCCTACAATGAGCAGTTCTTC
cdr3_aa: CASLEGSYNEQFF

v_call: TRBV6-5
j_call: TRBJ2-1
clone_size: .
d_call: .
cdr3_nt: TGTGCCAGCAGTTCTAGCGACGGCACCTACAATGAGCAGTTCTTC
cdr3_aa: CASSSSDGTYNEQFF

v_call: TRBV6-4
j_call: TRBJ2-2
clone_size: .
d_call: .
cdr3_nt: TGTGCCAGCAGGGGACAAGACACCGGGGAGCTGTTTTTT
cdr3_aa: CASRGQDTGELFF

v_call: TRBV19
j_call: TRBJ1-6
clone_size: few
d_call: .
cdr3_nt: TGTGCCAGTACGCGACAGTATAATTCACCCCTCCACTTT
cdr3_aa: CASTRQYNSPLHF

v_call: TRBV4-2
j_call: TRBJ2-3
clone_size: .
d_call: .
cdr3_nt: TGTGCCAGCAGCCAAGGTACAGATTACACAGATACGCAGTATTTT
cdr3_aa: CASSQGTDYTDTQYF

v_call: TRBV18
j_call: TRBJ1-5
clone_size: .
d_call: .
cdr3_nt: TGTGCCAGCTCACCAACCACAGACGGCCAGCCCCAGCATTTT
cdr3_aa: CASSPTTDGQPQHF

v_call: TRBV6-6
j_call: TRBJ1-6
clone_size: .
d_call: TRBD1
cdr3_nt: TGTGCCAGCAGGACAGGGGAGAGCTCCTATAATTCACCCCTCCACTTT
cdr3_aa: CASRTGESSYNSPLHF

v_call: TRBV5-1
j_call: TRBJ1-6
clone_size: few
d_call: .
cdr3_nt: TGCGCCAGCAGCTTGAACAGGGCGGCCACCCAACCCCTCCACTTT
cdr3_aa: CASSLNRAATQPLHF

v_call: TRBV10-3
j_call: TRBJ1-6
clone_size: .
d_call: .
cdr3_nt: TGTGCCATCAGTGAACAGTATAATTCACCCCTCCACTTT
cdr3_aa: CAISEQYNSPLHF

v_call: TRBV12-5
j_call: TRBJ1-4
clone_size: .
d_call: .
cdr3_nt: TGTGCTAGTGGTTTGGTACCATTGAATGAAAAACTGTTTTTT
cdr3_aa: CASGLVPLNEKLFF

v_call: TRBV6-5
j_call: TRBJ1-1
clone_size: once
d_call: .
cdr3_nt: TGTGCCAGCAAAGGACAATTGAACACTGAAGCTTTCTTT
cdr3_aa: CASKGQLNTEAFF

v_call: TRBV3-1/TRBV3-2
j_call: TRBJ1-1
clone_size: .
d_call: .
cdr3_nt: TGTGCCAGCAGCCAAGCCGGCCGGGGAGCTTTCTTT
cdr3_aa: CASSQAGRGAFF

v_call: TRBV7-2
j_call: TRBJ1-6
clone_size: .
d_call: TRBD1
cdr3_nt: TGTGCCAGCAGCTTAATGGGGACAGAGAATTCACCCCTCCACTTT
cdr3_aa: CASSLMGTENSPLHF

v_call: TRBV11-3
j_call: TRBJ2-7
clone_size: once
d_call: TRBD1
cdr3_nt: TGTGCCAGCACCCCGGGGACAGGGAGCTCCTACGAGCAGTACTTC
cdr3_aa: CASTPGTGSSYEQYF

v_call: TRBV12-3/TRBV12-4
j_call: TRBJ1-6
clone_size: few
d_call: .
cdr3_nt: TGTGCCAGCAGTTTAAGGACAGCCTCACCCCTCCACTTT
cdr3_aa: CASSLRTASPLHF

v_call: TRBV6-5
j_call: TRBJ1-5
clone_size: .
d_call: .
cdr3_nt: TGTGCCAGCAGTTGGGTCTCGGCAGGCAATCAGCCCCAGCATTTT
cdr3_aa: CASSWVSAGNQPQHF

v_call: TRBV4-1
j_call: TRBJ1-2
clone_size: .
d_call: .
cdr3_nt: TGCGCCAGCAGCCAAGCCGGAACTCAGGGGAACTATGGCTACACCTTC
cdr3_aa: CASSQAGTQGNYGYTF

v_call: TRBV18
j_call: TRBJ2-2
clone_size: .
d_call: TRBD1
cdr3_nt: TGTGCCAGCTCACCAATCGGACAGGGGATCGTAAACACCGGGGAGCTGTTTTTT
cdr3_aa: CASSPIGQGIVNTGELFF

v_call: TRBV6-2/TRBV6-3
j_call: TRBJ1-5
clone_size: .
d_call: TRBD1
cdr3_nt: TGTGCCAGCAGTTACTCGATTGGGACAGGGGTCGCCATGTGGAATCAGCCCCAGCATTTT
cdr3_aa: CASSYSIGTGVAMWNQPQHF

v_call: TRBV2
j_call: TRBJ1-5
clone_size: many
d_call: .
cdr3_nt: TGTGCCAGCAGTGATGGGCTAGGGGGGTATGGGAGGTTGCCCCAGCATTTT
cdr3_aa: CASSDGLGGYGRLPQHF

v_call: TRBV3-1/TRBV3-2
j_call: TRBJ2-7
clone_size: .
d_call: .
cdr3_nt: TGTGCCAGCAGCCAAGATTCGACAGCCCCCTACGAGCAGTACTTC
cdr3_aa: CASSQDSTAPYEQYF

v_call: TRBV6-5
j_call: TRBJ2-5
clone_size: .
d_call: .
cdr3_nt: TGTGCCAGCAGTTACTCAGGATCGGGGGAGACCCAGTACTTC
cdr3_aa: CASSYSGSGETQYF

v_call: TRBV5-1
j_call: TRBJ2-2
clone_size: .
d_call: .
cdr3_nt: TGCGCCAGCAGCTTCGGTGATTACACCGGGGAGCTGTTTTTT
cdr3_aa: CASSFGDYTGELFF

v_call: TRBV7-2
j_call: TRBJ2-2
clone_size: .
d_call: .
cdr3_nt: TGTGCCAGCAGCCCCCAGCTGGGGGCCGGGGAGCTGTTTTTT
cdr3_aa: CASSPQLGAGELFF

v_call: TRBV29-1
j_call: TRBJ1-2
clone_size: .
d_call: TRBD1
cdr3_nt: TGCAGCGTTGGGGGACCCGGACAGGGGGCGCCCTATGGCTACACCTTC
cdr3_aa: CSVGGPGQGAPYGYTF

v_call: TRBV10-3
j_call: TRBJ1-1
clone_size: .
d_call: TRBD1
cdr3_nt: TGTGCCATCAGCCTCGACAGGGTCACTGAAGCTTTCTTT
cdr3_aa: CAISLDRVTEAFF

v_call: TRBV7-3
j_call: TRBJ2-1
clone_size: .
d_call: .
cdr3_nt: TGTGCCAGCAGCTTGATGAAAGGGAGCGGTAATGAGCAGTTCTTC
cdr3_aa: CASSLMKGSGNEQFF

v_call: TRBV7-2
j_call: TRBJ2-1
clone_size: .
d_call: .
cdr3_nt: TGTGCCAGCAGCTTAGACGCCTCCCCGTACAATGAGCAGTTCTTC
cdr3_aa: CASSLDASPYNEQFF

v_call: TRBV6-5
j_call: TRBJ1-5
clone_size: .
d_call: TRBD1
cdr3_nt: TGTGCCAGCAGTAGGGACAGGGGCAATCAGCCCCAGCATTTT
cdr3_aa: CASSRDRGNQPQHF

v_call: TRBV5-6
j_call: TRBJ2-2
clone_size: .
d_call: TRBD1
cdr3_nt: TGTGCCAGCAGTTCGGGACAGGGATTATGGTCCGCCGGGGAGCTGTTTTTT
cdr3_aa: CASSSGQGLWSAGELFF

v_call: TRBV28
j_call: TRBJ1-3
clone_size: .
d_call: TRBD1
cdr3_nt: TGTGCCAGCAGTAGAGCGGGACAGTACTCTGGAAACACCATATATTTT
cdr3_aa: CASSRAGQYSGNTIYF

v_call: TRBV30
j_call: TRBJ2-7
clone_size: .
d_call: .
cdr3_nt: TGTGCCTGGAGTGTGGACGGGGGATGGGGCGAGCAGTACTTC
cdr3_aa: CAWSVDGGWGEQYF

v_call: TRBV5-1
j_call: TRBJ1-6
clone_size: .
d_call: TRBD1
cdr3_nt: TGCGCCAGCAGCCCCGGGACAGGGGGCAATTCACCCCTCCACTTT
cdr3_aa: CASSPGTGGNSPLHF

v_call: TRBV24-1
j_call: TRBJ2-7
clone_size: .
d_call: TRBD1
cdr3_nt: TGTGCCACCAGTGACCCCGGGACAGCAGACGAGCAGTACTTC
cdr3_aa: CATSDPGTADEQYF

v_call: TRBV7-9
j_call: TRBJ1-4
clone_size: .
d_call: .
cdr3_nt: TGTGCCAGCAGCTTAGCCGGGGGCTCTTCTAATGAAAAACTGTTTTTT
cdr3_aa: CASSLAGGSSNEKLFF

v_call: TRBV9
j_call: TRBJ1-6
clone_size: .
d_call: .
cdr3_nt: TGTGCCAGCAGCGTGGGGCAGGGAAATTCACCCCTCCACTTT
cdr3_aa: CASSVGQGNSPLHF

v_call: TRBV11-3
j_call: TRBJ1-1
clone_size: .
d_call: .
cdr3_nt: TGTGCCAGCAGCCCCCGGGCCTCGAACACTGAAGCTTTCTTT
cdr3_aa: CASSPRASNTEAFF

v_call: TRBV5-1
j_call: TRBJ2-7
clone_size: .
d_call: .
cdr3_nt: TGCGCCAGCAGCGCAGGGCCCACCGGGACGGGGAGCTCCTACGAGCAGTACTTC
cdr3_aa: CASSAGPTGTGSSYEQYF

v_call: TRBV21-1
j_call: TRBJ2-7
clone_size: .
d_call: .
cdr3_nt: TGTGCCAGCAGCAACCGGGACCAAAAATGGGCTTCCTACGAGCAGTACTTC
cdr3_aa: CASSNRDQKWASYEQYF

v_call: TRBV4-1
j_call: TRBJ1-1
clone_size: few
d_call: .
cdr3_nt: TGCGCCAGCAGCCACTACGGGATTACAGGGAAAGAGGGCACTGAAGCTTTCTTT
cdr3_aa: CASSHYGITGKEGTEAFF

v_call: TRBV6-2/TRBV6-3
j_call: TRBJ1-2
clone_size: .
d_call: TRBD1
cdr3_nt: TGTGCCAGCAGCCCCCCGGCGGTCCGGGCAGGGGGTTGGGGCTACACCTTC
cdr3_aa: CASSPPAVRAGGWGYTF

v_call: TRBV9
j_call: TRBJ2-2
clone_size: .
d_call: .
cdr3_nt: TGTGCCAGCGGGGATAACACCGGGGAGCTGTTTTTT
cdr3_aa: CASGDNTGELFF

v_call: TRBV5-1
j_call: TRBJ1-6
clone_size: few
d_call: .
cdr3_nt: TGCGCCAGCAGCCTCAGTTATAATTCACCCCTCCACTTT
cdr3_aa: CASSLSYNSPLHF

v_call: TRBV29-1
j_call: TRBJ2-7
clone_size: .
d_call: TRBD1
cdr3_nt: TGCAGCGTTGATACAGGGGATAGGTACGAGCAGTACTTC
cdr3_aa: CSVDTGDRYEQYF